The 18 T cell receptor beta chains listed next were all sequenced from one sample in a study of blood T cell repertoires in COVID-19. Clones were sequenced by immunoSEQ multiplex PCR, and TCRdb holds only the in-frame ones, with some missing. This sample carries fewer than 450,000 clones, about 87% of them seen once, and the ten largest clones take 10% to 15%. Sequencing was carried out using peripheral blood. The source of these receptors is a woman aged 45-59 years with COVID-19, enrolled during active disease.

The chain links TRBV2 to TRBJ2-3; D unclear. Trimming cost V 2 bases and J 2 bases, with 8 bases left between them. The CDR3 length is 14 residues. Germline V gene lookup returns CDR1 SNHLY and CDR2 FYNNEI. The CDR3 loop is CASSERRHTDTQYF. In DNA, the CDR3 is TGTGCCAGCAGTGAAAGGCGGCACACAGATACGCAGTATTTT.

The V call is TRBV2, the J call TRBJ1-2; no definite D call. The V gene lost 4 bases and the J gene lost 4 bases, with 13 bases spanning the gap. Germline V CDR1 and CDR2: SNHLY, FYNNEI. This CDR3 comprises 14 residues. CDR3 DNA sequence: TGTGCCAGCAGTGCAGAGGGCCTCCTCTATGGCTACACCTTC. Protein sequence: CASSAEGLLYGYTF.

The chain joins TRBV28 to TRBJ2-2, with 7 bases fitting TRBD2. This CDR3 is 17 amino acids long. V lost 5 bases to trimming and J lost 2 bases; unmatched junction nucleotides: 11. Germline values: CDR1 MDHEN, CDR2 SYDVKM. Here the CDR3 reads CASSPPSGRANTGELFF. CDR3 in DNA: TGTGCCAGCAGTCCTCCCTCGGGGAGGGCAAACACCGGGGAGCTGTTTTTT.

The V and J genes are TRBV6-5 and TRBJ2-1; the match to TRBD1 covers 7 bases. V lost 6 bases, J lost 6 bases, and 11 bases stayed unmatched. In germline, CDR1 is MNHEY, CDR2 SVGAGI. The CDR3 runs to 15 residues. The CDR3 sequence: CASSPTGSISNEQFF. The CDR3 DNA reads as TGTGCCAGCAGCCCGACAGGGTCCATCTCCAATGAGCAGTTCTTC.

The V and J genes are TRBV28 and TRBJ1-1; D uncertain. Deletions cut 5 bases from V and 5 bases from J, with 18 bases between. CDR3 length: 15 residues. Germline CDR1 MDHEN, CDR2 SYDVKM. The CDR3 bases are TGTGCCAGCAGTCGTCCGGTGAACTCTTTTACTGAAGCTTTCTTT. This sequence encodes CASSRPVNSFTEAFF.

The chain uses TRBV5-1 and TRBJ2-6, with D hard to call. Germline loops: CDR1 SGHRS, CDR2 YFSETQ. V was clipped by 4 bases and J by 0 bases, with 17 bases between them. This CDR3 region has 18 residues. CDR3 residues: CASSGGPPRSSGANVLTF. Here the CDR3 DNA reads TGCGCCAGCAGCGGCGGCCCCCCAAGGAGCTCTGGGGCCAACGTCCTGACTTTC.

The chain links TRBV5-4 to TRBJ2-7, with TRBD1 matching 7 bases. Germline V gives CDR1 SGHNT, CDR2 YYREEE (reference sequence). V gave up 4 bases and J gave up 5 bases; unmatched junction bases: 9. This CDR3 is 14 amino acids long. The CDR3: CASSQHRGANEQYF. The CDR3, as DNA: TGTGCCAGCAGCCAACACAGGGGCGCGAACGAGCAGTACTTC.

This chain links TRBV5-1 with TRBJ1-1; 7 bases are shared with TRBD1. Germline loops: CDR1 SGHRS, CDR2 YFSETQ. This CDR3 is built from 16 residues. Germline trimming cut 4 bases from V and 2 bases from J; bases unmatched to any gene: 11. CDR3 residues: CASSDQGTALNTEAFF. The CDR3 DNA is TGCGCCAGCAGCGATCAAGGGACAGCACTAAACACTGAAGCTTTCTTT.

V and J are TRBV9 and TRBJ2-7, with TRBD1 identical over 10 bases. Trimming took 0 bases from V and 0 from J; bases not matched to a gene: 6. Per germline, CDR1 SGDLS and CDR2 YYNGEE. This CDR3 spans 17 amino acids. CDR3 loop: CASSVEGQGVLSYEQYF. The DNA for the CDR3 is TGTGCCAGCAGCGTAGAAGGACAGGGGGTACTCTCCTACGAGCAGTACTTC.

This chain joins TRBV6-6 and TRBJ1-1; D uncertain. The CDR3 runs to 13 residues. CDR1 MNHNY and CDR2 SVGAGI come from the germline V gene (reference sequence). With 3 bases removed from V and 0 bases from J, the gap between germline ends came to 5 bases. CDR3 nucleotide sequence: TGTGCCAGCAGTTATTCAGTGAACACTGAAGCTTTCTTT. Its translation: CASSYSVNTEAFF.

This chain uses TRBV19 with TRBJ1-5; no clear D gene. Germline V gene sequence: CDR1 LNHDA, CDR2 SQIVND (reference sequence). Trimming shortened V by 7 bases and J by 6 bases, and 16 bases separated the two germline ends. The CDR3 spans 14 residues. This CDR3 reads CASTKSRYPQPQHF. CDR3 bases: TGTGCCAGTACCAAGAGTAGATATCCTCAGCCCCAGCATTTT.

The chain recombines TRBV6-5 with TRBJ2-3; D not certain. The CDR3 runs 14 residues. CDR1 and CDR2 from the germline V gene are MNHEY and SVGAGI. V gave up 10 bases and J gave up 0 bases, with 14 bases separating them. The DNA of the CDR3 is TGTGCCACCTCGAGCAGGTTCAGCACAGATACGCAGTATTTT. Translating gives CATSSRFSTDTQYF.

A few counts support this clone. The chain has TRBV19 and TRBJ1-5, with D tentatively TRBD1 (6 bases). V lost 3 bases and J 5 bases, leaving 17 bases between the germline ends. There are 16 residues in the CDR3. Germline lookup yields CDR1 LNHDA and CDR2 SQIVND (reference sequence). CDR3 region: CASSIGSGQLDQPQHF. The CDR3, as DNA: TGTGCCAGTAGTATCGGGTCTGGACAGTTAGATCAGCCCCAGCATTTT.

Concerning this clone: A read error may account for a junction end that differs from germline. Other nucleotide sequences from this sample produce the same CDR3. The chain carries TRBV27 and TRBJ1-2; 8 bases align to TRBD1. The germline V gene encodes CDR1 MNHEY and CDR2 SMNVEV (reference sequence). The CDR3 totals 14 residues. As DNA, the CDR3 is TGTGCCAGCAGTGGATGGACAGGGAGGGATGGCTACACCTTT. Translated: CASSGWTGRDGYTF.

This clone was observed a handful of times. The chain recombines TRBV18 with TRBJ1-2; D uncertain. The length of the CDR3 is 13 residues. The V gene's germline CDR1 is KGHSH and CDR2 LQKENI. Trimming took off 0 bases at V and 8 bases at J, with 10 bases between the two ends. The CDR3 nucleotides read TGTGCCAGCTCACCACCGGGAGCGGGGGGCTACACCTTC. It is translated as CASSPPGAGGYTF.

The chain employs TRBV30 and TRBJ2-1, with TRBD2 matching 11 bases. The V segment lost 3 bases and the J segment 4 bases; nucleotides outside the gene matches: 11. The CDR3 contains 17 residues. CDR1 is GTSNPN and CDR2 is SVGIG in the germline V gene (reference sequence). The CDR3 DNA is TGTGCCTGGAGGGACCTACAAGGGACTAGCGGTTACAATGAGCAGTTCTTC. The encoded protein is CAWRDLQGTSGYNEQFF.

This clone has a handful of counts. The V call is TRBV7-9, the J call TRBJ2-1; TRBD2 agrees at 13 bases. The CDR3 has 15 residues. Looked up from germline, CDR1 is SEHNR and CDR2 is FQNEAQ (reference sequence). With 5 bases clipped from V and 7 bases from J, the junction kept 5 bases outside the gene matches. The CDR3 nucleotides read TGTGCCAGCAGCGCCCGGACTAGCGGGGGTAATGAGCAGTTCTTC. It yields the protein CASSARTSGGNEQFF.

The V and J genes are TRBV6-5 and TRBJ2-5; possibly TRBD1 for D (6 bases). Trimming left V 7 bases short and J 7 bases short, with 16 bases between. This CDR3 is 13 amino acids long. Per the germline V gene, CDR1 is MNHEY and CDR2 is SVGAGI. CDR3 protein: CASTMAGAGTQYF. The CDR3 DNA sequence: TGTGCCAGCACCATGGCAGGGGCAGGGACCCAGTACTTC.